These 27 T cell receptor beta chains share one sample of origin, sequenced in a study of blood T cell repertoires in COVID-19. TCRdb's table, derived via immunoSEQ multiplex PCR, lists solely in-frame clones and lacks some. This table holds 250,000 or so clones, about 87% found once. Input material: peripheral blood. These receptors all stem from a woman aged 60 to 75 with COVID-19, enrolled during active disease.

The chain combines TRBV19 with TRBJ2-2, with D possibly matching TRBD2 (5 bases). V was cut by 3 bases and J by 6 bases, with 11 bases left in between. From germline, CDR1 is LNHDA and CDR2 SQIVND (reference sequence). The CDR3 has 14 amino acids. The chain's CDR3 is CASSMAGGAGELFF. In DNA, the CDR3 is TGTGCCAGTAGTATGGCAGGAGGTGCCGGGGAGCTGTTTTTT.

This clone was detected a few times. This chain uses TRBV11-2 with TRBJ2-7; D ambiguous. Germline CDR1 reads SGHAT; CDR2 reads FQNNGV. The CDR3 has 14 residues. The germline V and J ends were trimmed by 2 bases and 3 bases, with 11 bases remaining between them. CDR3 in amino acids: CASSLSSPDYEQYF. Here the CDR3 DNA reads TGTGCCAGCAGCTTAAGTTCGCCAGACTACGAGCAGTACTTC.

This sequence joins TRBV28 and TRBJ1-2, with 8 bases that match TRBD1. V was clipped by 11 bases and J by 7 bases; unmatched bases: 9. The CDR3 has 12 amino acids. Germline loops: CDR1 MDHEN, CDR2 SYDVKM. In DNA, the CDR3 is TGTGCCCTGCGGGCAGGGGGCGGTGGCTACACCTTC. Encoded protein: CALRAGGGGYTF.

J is TRBJ1-2 and V is TRBV7-9, with a weak D call TRBD1 (5 bases). Per the germline V gene, CDR1 is SEHNR and CDR2 is FQNEAQ (reference sequence). CDR3 length: 13 residues. Deletions cut 1 base from V and 13 bases from J, with 16 bases between. The CDR3 DNA is TGTGCCAGCAGCTTAGGACAGCGCGACTTTCTCACCTTC. Its protein product is CASSLGQRDFLTF.

V and J are TRBV13 and TRBJ1-6, with D perhaps matching TRBD1 (5 bases). V dropped 4 bases and J dropped 6 bases, with 13 bases sitting between them. The CDR3 spans 15 residues. Germline V CDR1 and CDR2: PRHDT, FYEKMQ (reference sequence). CDR3 DNA: TGTGCCAGCAGCTCCCGGACAAGGGGTAATTCACCCCTCCACTTT. It specifies CASSSRTRGNSPLHF.

Only one count was recorded for this clone. The chain links TRBV11-2 to TRBJ2-1; 12 positions agree with TRBD1. Germline V lookup: CDR1 SGHAT, CDR2 FQNNGV. The J segment lost 6 bases and the V segment lost 1 base, leaving 7 bases of the junction unmatched. The CDR3 is made up of 17 amino acids. CDR3 DNA sequence: TGTGCCAGCAGCTTAGGAGTCGGGACAGGGGGCCGCAATGAGCAGTTCTTC. It yields the protein CASSLGVGTGGRNEQFF. The full variable domain, rest sourced from reference TRBV11-2 and TRBJ2-1, is EAGVAQSPRYKIIEKRQSVAFWCNPISGHATLYWYQQILGQGPKLLIQFQNNGVVDDSQLPKDRFSAERLKGVDSTLKIQPAKLEDSAVYLCASSLGVGTGGRNEQFFGPGTRLTVL.

The chain employs TRBV3-1 (or the pseudogene TRBV3-2) and TRBJ2-5, with D perhaps matching TRBD2 (5 bases). The CDR3 loop spans 15 amino acids. Germline CDR1 LGHDT, CDR2 YNNKEL (reference sequence). V lost 1 base to trimming and J lost 5 bases, with 14 bases between them. The chain's CDR3 is CASSQGVAGIETQYF. The CDR3 coding sequence is TGTGCCAGCAGCCAAGGGGTAGCCGGGATTGAGACCCAGTACTTC.

CDR3 DNA sequence: TGTGCCAGCAGCCTGAGCGAAGGGACAGGGGCTAGCAATCAGCCCCAGCATTTT. It is translated as CASSLSEGTGASNQPQHF. This chain joins TRBV4-2 and TRBJ1-5; 10 nucleotides agree with TRBD1. The CDR3 has 18 amino acids. From germline, CDR1 is LGHNA and CDR2 YNFKEQ. The V segment lost 4 bases and the J segment 0 bases; nucleotides outside the gene matches: 9.

The genes are TRBV3-1 (or the pseudogene TRBV3-2) and TRBJ2-7, with 8 bases fitting TRBD1. The junction had 12 bases not matched to a gene; V was cut back by 2 bases and J by 6 bases. The CDR3 sequence is 16 residues long. The germline V gene has CDR1 LGHDT and CDR2 YNNKEL (reference sequence). CDR3 DNA: TGTGCCAGCAGCCAAAGGGGACAGGTGGCACGGAGCGAGCAGTACTTC. Translating gives CASSQRGQVARSEQYF.

V usage is TRBV27 and J usage is TRBJ1-1; 11 bases map to TRBD1. The CDR3 has 16 amino acids. Germline V gene lookup returns CDR1 MNHEY and CDR2 SMNVEV (reference sequence). Trimming at V came to 3 bases and at J to 3 bases, leaving 6 bases not matched to a gene. As DNA, the CDR3 is TGTGCCAGCAGTTTGGGGACAGGGGGTACTTACACTGAAGCTTTCTTT. Its translation: CASSLGTGGTYTEAFF.

Here the CDR3 DNA reads TGTGCCAGCAGCTGGGGTCGTGCGACAGGCGGGGGCTACACCTTC. Protein: CASSWGRATGGGYTF. The gene calls are TRBV5-6 and TRBJ1-2, with D possibly being TRBD1 (6 bases). There are 15 residues in the CDR3. CDR1 and CDR2 (germline): SGHDT, YYEEEE. Trimming removed 3 bases at V and 8 bases at J, with 20 bases between.

The V call is TRBV5-5, the J call TRBJ2-7; 10 bases match TRBD1. The length of the CDR3 is 16 residues. The germline V gene has CDR1 SGHKS and CDR2 YYEKEE (reference sequence). The junction had 8 bases not matched to a gene; V was cut back by 3 bases and J by 2 bases. CDR3 sequence: CASSWGQGRLTYEQYF. For the CDR3, the DNA is TGTGCCAGCAGCTGGGGACAGGGGAGGTTAACCTACGAGCAGTACTTC.

This rearrangement joins TRBV18 to TRBJ2-5, with D tentatively TRBD2 (6 bases). Germline V gene sequence: CDR1 KGHSH, CDR2 LQKENI. With 0 bases removed from V and 1 base from J, the gap between germline ends came to 9 bases. This CDR3 comprises 15 residues. The CDR3 DNA reads as TGTGCCAGCTCACCACCGGCGACTAGCCAAGAGACCCAGTACTTC. This encodes CASSPPATSQETQYF.

The CDR3 loop is CASTLTVNTGELFF. The CDR3 DNA reads TGCGCCAGCACCCTGACAGTAAACACCGGGGAGCTGTTTTTT. This chain connects TRBV5-1 to TRBJ2-2, with a weak D call TRBD1 (5 bases). Germline V gene data show CDR1 as SGHRS and CDR2 as YFSETQ. Trimming pared 6 bases from V and 2 bases from J, leaving 11 bases between. The CDR3 has 14 residues.

This rearrangement joins TRBV25-1 to TRBJ1-2, with D tentatively TRBD1 (6 bases). V was trimmed by 1 base and J by 6 bases, leaving 12 bases between them. Germline values: CDR1 MGHDK, CDR2 SYGVNS. The CDR3 has 14 amino acids. Here the CDR3 reads CASSESGRGNGYTF. The DNA for the CDR3 is TGTGCCAGCAGTGAATCAGGCAGGGGAAATGGCTACACCTTC.

The V and J genes are TRBV24-1 and TRBJ1-3; D is perhaps TRBD1 (5 bases). V lost 1 base and J lost 0, with 15 bases in between. Germline V lookup: CDR1 KGHDR, CDR2 SFDVKD. CDR3 length: 18 residues. CDR3 loop: CATSDFGGTGTSGNTIYF. CDR3 nucleotide sequence: TGTGCCACCAGTGATTTTGGCGGAACAGGTACCTCTGGAAACACCATATATTTT.

The J gene is TRBJ2-7, the V gene TRBV27, with D maybe TRBD2 (6 bases). The ends were cut back, 6 bases at V and 6 bases at J, with 15 bases in the middle. The CDR3 totals 13 residues. Germline V gene data show CDR1 as MNHEY and CDR2 as SMNVEV (reference sequence). The CDR3 protein is CASRTPGRTEQYF. The CDR3 bases are TGTGCCAGCAGAACTCCGGGGAGGACCGAGCAGTACTTC.

This clone was detected only a few times. The V and J genes are TRBV6-5 and TRBJ1-3, with unresolved D. Trimming removed 8 bases at V and 4 bases at J, with 12 bases between. Per the germline V gene, CDR1 is MNHEY and CDR2 is SVGAGI. CDR3 length: 13 residues. CDR3 amino acids: CASGVKAGNTIYF. CDR3 DNA: TGTGCCAGCGGCGTAAAAGCGGGAAACACCATATATTTT.

The J gene is TRBJ1-2, the V gene TRBV6-5; 7 bases fit TRBD1. CDR1 and CDR2 (germline): MNHEY, SVGAGI. Trimming removed 2 bases from V and 7 bases from J; junction bases left unmatched: 7. The CDR3 sequence is 14 residues long. CDR3 amino acids: CASSYPGGMGGYTF. The CDR3 DNA reads as TGTGCCAGCAGTTACCCAGGGGGAATGGGTGGCTACACCTTC.

This clone was observed a single time. The V call is TRBV7-9, the J call TRBJ1-5; D gene uncertain. The germline V and J ends were trimmed by 4 bases and 6 bases, with 13 bases remaining between them. CDR1 and CDR2 from the germline V gene are SEHNR and FQNEAQ (reference sequence). CDR3 length: 14 amino acids. CDR3 nucleotide sequence: TGTGCCAGCAGCTCCGACAATACTTTTCAGCCCCAGCATTTT. It specifies CASSSDNTFQPQHF.

This sequence joins TRBV18 and TRBJ2-1; no reliable D call. The CDR3 loop spans 16 amino acids. CDR1 and CDR2 (germline): KGHSH, LQKENI. V shed 2 bases and J shed 0 bases, with 11 bases lying between them. CDR3 DNA: TGTGCCAGCTCACCATATCAGACTGGCTCCTACAATGAGCAGTTCTTC. It is translated as CASSPYQTGSYNEQFF.

The chain links TRBV3-1 (or the pseudogene TRBV3-2) to TRBJ2-1; a weak D match, TRBD2 (6 bases). CDR3 size: 16 residues. The germline V gene has CDR1 LGHDT and CDR2 YNNKEL (reference sequence). V lost 0 bases to trimming and J lost 2 bases, with 11 bases between them. CDR3 amino acids: CASSQERRDTYNEQFF. In nucleotides, the CDR3 is TGTGCCAGCAGCCAAGAAAGGAGGGATACCTACAATGAGCAGTTCTTC.

This chain connects TRBV14 to TRBJ2-2, with TRBD1 matching 7 bases. J was trimmed by 2 bases and V by 1 base; bases with no gene match: 1. The V gene's germline CDR1 is SGHDN and CDR2 FVKESK. This CDR3 has 15 residues. CDR3 DNA: TGTGCCAGCAGCCAAGCAGGGGGTAACACCGGGGAGCTGTTTTTT. Encoded protein: CASSQAGGNTGELFF.

This chain links TRBV19 with TRBJ1-2; 9 bases fit TRBD1. CDR1 is LNHDA and CDR2 is SQIVND in the germline V gene (reference sequence). The length of the CDR3 is 14 residues. Germline trimming cut 5 bases from V and 2 bases from J; bases unmatched to any gene: 3. CDR3 sequence reads: CASSPDRGNYGYTF. CDR3 coding DNA: TGTGCCAGTAGTCCCGACAGGGGGAACTATGGCTACACCTTC.

This clone was seen once. In nucleotides, the CDR3 is TGTGCCAGCAGTTTTAAGCAGGGGGCTGGGTTTGAGCAGTTCTTC. This gives the protein CASSFKQGAGFEQFF. The chain combines TRBV27 with TRBJ2-1; 8 nucleotides line up with TRBD1. This CDR3 region has 15 residues. The trim removed 3 bases at V and 9 bases at J, leaving 10 bases unmatched. CDR1 is MNHEY and CDR2 is SMNVEV in the germline V gene (reference sequence).

The V and J genes are TRBV4-2 and TRBJ2-5; D might be TRBD2 (5 bases). The germline V gene encodes CDR1 LGHNA and CDR2 YNFKEQ. This CDR3 region has 16 residues. V lost 3 bases and J lost 2, with 16 bases in between. The CDR3 reads CASSHPFGMPQETQYF. The CDR3 nucleotides read TGTGCCAGCAGCCATCCCTTCGGGATGCCTCAAGAGACCCAGTACTTC.

The chain links TRBV5-4 to TRBJ1-4, with TRBD1 identical over 9 bases. Germline lookup yields CDR1 SGHNT and CDR2 YYREEE (reference sequence). CDR3 length: 16 residues. V gave up 0 bases and J gave up 8 bases; unmatched junction bases: 8. Here the CDR3 DNA reads TGTGCCAGCAGCTTGGCAGGACAGGGGAGAACAGAAAAACTGTTTTTT. It yields the protein CASSLAGQGRTEKLFF.